This TCR beta chain was identified during a study of blood T cell repertoires in COVID-19. Study overall: Samples representing acute and convalescent COVID-19 were sourced from the United States, Italy and Spain. In each case, the material was cDNA or gDNA derived from T cells, B-cell-depleted T cells, or PBMCs.

Methods used by the authors: Counts of nucleated cells, estimated from reference gene primer amplification, were obtained. Data came from immunoSEQ multiplex PCR; TCRdb stores just in-frame clones and leaves some out. V, J and clone size are taken as reported in that table, and D and trimming were inferred from the DNA itself. This sample has approximately 670,000 clones, with about 90% found just once. The germline V gene encodes CDR1 MNHNS and CDR2 SASEGT. The V and J ends lost 4 bases and 4 bases, in that order; junction bases with no gene match: 10. The length of the CDR3 is 18 residues. The material sequenced was peripheral blood. V usage is TRBV6-1 and J usage is TRBJ2-6, with 10 bases lining up with TRBD1. The sequence was collected from a woman between 18 and 30 years old with acute or convalescent COVID-19. The CDR3 region is CASSAPAGTGAGANVLTF. The CDR3 DNA follows: TGTGCCAGCAGTGCTCCAGCAGGGACAGGGGCGGGGGCCAACGTCCTGACTTTC.